The present entry profiles one T cell receptor beta chain with its context. Source study methods: Quantification of nucleated cells was approximated via reference gene primer amplification. Method: immunoSEQ multiplex PCR; TCRdb's copy keeps in-frame clones and lacks some. That table supplies the V and J calls and clone size; D and trimming were determined from the DNA. The sample lists a few hundred thousand clones, about nine tenths seen once, with around 2.2% in the top ten. The data belong to a study of blood T cell repertoires in COVID-19. Across the study: Samples representing acute and convalescent COVID-19 were sourced from the United States, Italy and Spain. Nucleic acid was either cDNA or gDNA, and it came from T cells, B-cell-depleted T cells, or PBMCs.

Trimming shortened V by 5 bases and J by 9 bases, and 21 bases separated the two germline ends. The germline CDR1 and CDR2 sequences are MRHNA and SNTAGT. The CDR3 length is 15 residues. Specimen: peripheral blood. This TCR was sampled from a man aged 30 to 45 who had recovered from COVID-19. This chain uses TRBV6-4 with TRBJ2-3, with D perhaps TRBD2 (8 bases). This CDR3 is CASSHQGGAGETQYF. The CDR3, as DNA: TGTGCCAGCAGTCACCAGGGGGGAGCGGGGGAGACGCAGTATTTT.